This TCR beta chain is from a study of T-cell reconstitution after alpha-beta-depleted transplantation in children. The CDR3 covers 17 residues. Germline V gene lookup returns CDR1 MNHEY and CDR2 SMNVEV (reference sequence). J gave up 0 bases and V 0 bases, and 3 bases lay outside the gene matches. Library preparation (for TCRbeta) was performed with unique molecular identifiers. TCRdb used MiXCR to reprocess the PCR reads, holding one entry per CDR3 protein. The table records around 270,000 distinct CDR3 sequences, 10% of them present only once. The sample holds many counts of this clonotype. The input for sequencing was PBMCs, taken before TCRalphabeta/CD19-depleted stem cell transplant. V and J are TRBV27 and TRBJ2-5, with 11 bases identical to TRBD2. The TCR comes from a boy in the first two years of life with acute myeloid leukemia, due to receive a stem cell transplant. CDR3 sequence reads: CASSLSMGLADQETQYF. CDR3 DNA: TGTGCCAGCAGTTTATCGATGGGACTAGCGGACCAAGAGACCCAGTACTTC.